This entry is about one T cell receptor beta chain. Its antigen is still unknown. Extraction of RNA preceded its reverse transcription into cDNA, which served as the sequencing template. Sequenced by immunoSEQ multiplex PCR; TCRdb stores in-frame clones only, minus some. The repertoire holds 150,000 or so clones, about 87% seen once, with less than 15% in the top ten. The V gene lost 5 bases and the J gene lost 4 bases, with 11 bases spanning the gap. The CDR3 is made up of 13 amino acids. Germline V gene data show CDR1 as SNHLY and CDR2 as FYNNEI. This sample was taken from a study of CD8+ T cells in alopecia areata. Study as a whole: Those patients who were treated received oral tofacitinib, which was given at 5 to 10 mg twice daily for moderate-to-severe alopecia areata. Treatment ran 6 to 18 months, with 6 months of follow-up afterward.

Study results and limitations: Lesional scalp, especially alopecia totalis/universalis, showed higher clonality than normal scalp.

The receptor was derived from a human donor with alopecia areata. This sequence joins TRBV2 and TRBJ1-2; a possible D gene is TRBD1 (5 bases). The sample consisted of CD8+ T cells sorted from blood, taken at week 0. The CDR3 DNA sequence: TGTGCCAGCAGTCCTCAGGGTGTCTATGGCTACACCTTC. Translated: CASSPQGVYGYTF.